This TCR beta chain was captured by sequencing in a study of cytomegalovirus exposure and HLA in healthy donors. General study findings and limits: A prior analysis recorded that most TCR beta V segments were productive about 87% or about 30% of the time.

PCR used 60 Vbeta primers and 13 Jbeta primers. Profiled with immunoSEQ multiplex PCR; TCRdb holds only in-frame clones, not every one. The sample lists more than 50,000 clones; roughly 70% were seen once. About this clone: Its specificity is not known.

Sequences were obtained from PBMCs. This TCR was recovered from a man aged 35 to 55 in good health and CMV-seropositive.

The CDR3 region is CATSIPTGARSQPQHF. The CDR3 nucleotides are TGCGCCACCTCTATCCCGACAGGGGCTCGTTCTCAGCCCCAGCATTTT. The chain joins TRBV10-1 to TRBJ1-5, with 8 bases that match TRBD1. V was clipped by 10 bases and J by 6 bases; unmatched bases: 17. The CDR3 consists of 16 residues. Germline loops: CDR1 WNHNN, CDR2 SYGVQD (reference sequence).